The 14 T cell receptor beta chains in this list originate from one sample, sequenced in a study of Ad26.COV2.S vaccination and SARS-CoV-2 variants. Profiled with immunoSEQ multiplex PCR; TCRdb holds only in-frame clones, not every one. The repertoire holds fewer than 500,000 clones, with roughly 91% as singletons. Treatment here: 15 to 20 received Ad26.COV2.S at low or high dose, single or two shots; several received placebo; per-sample allocation not given. Sampling happened 63 days after the first vaccine or placebo injection. The sequences come from peripheral blood, collected in a trial of Ad26.COV2.S vaccine versus placebo. The source is a person aged 18-60 years who received the Ad26.COV2.S COVID-19 vaccine or a placebo.

The chain uses TRBV19 and TRBJ2-1; D perhaps matches TRBD2 (6 bases). This CDR3 contains 13 residues. Germline V gene sequence: CDR1 LNHDA, CDR2 SQIVND (reference sequence). The V end was cut by 8 bases, the J end by 3 bases, with 11 bases between. CDR3 sequence reads: CASGREYYNEQFF. CDR3 bases: TGTGCCAGTGGCCGGGAGTACTACAATGAGCAGTTCTTC.

The chain couples TRBV28 to TRBJ2-1; D remains unclear. The V end lost 10 bases, the J end lost 4 bases, and 14 bases lay between the germline ends. In germline, CDR1 is MDHEN, CDR2 SYDVKM. The CDR3 loop spans 13 amino acids. The CDR3 sequence is CATNVPGYNEQFF. The CDR3 DNA is TGTGCCACCAACGTGCCCGGGTACAATGAGCAGTTCTTC.

V and J are TRBV29-1 and TRBJ1-1; D remains unclear. The CDR3 totals 14 residues. The V end lost 7 bases, the J end lost 0 bases, and 15 bases lay between the germline ends. Germline V lookup: CDR1 SQVTM, CDR2 ANQGSEA. Here the CDR3 reads CSGIPQSLNTEAFF. The CDR3 DNA is TGCAGCGGCATTCCTCAATCATTGAACACTGAAGCTTTCTTT.

The chain links TRBV5-6 to TRBJ2-3; maybe TRBD2 (6 bases). The CDR3 extends over 15 amino acids. Trimming cost V 3 bases and J 2 bases, with 13 bases left between them. CDR1 is SGHDT, CDR2 YYEEEE, per germline. CDR3 in amino acids: CASSSGGRFTDTQYF. Written as DNA, the CDR3 is TGTGCCAGCAGCTCCGGGGGACGTTTCACAGATACGCAGTATTTT.

V and J are TRBV7-2 and TRBJ1-5, with D perhaps TRBD1 (6 bases). The CDR3 totals 15 residues. Germline V gene lookup returns CDR1 SGHTA and CDR2 FQGNSA. V was pared by 5 bases and J by 5 bases, with 16 bases between. The CDR3 DNA sequence: TGTGCCAGCAGCGAGAGACAGGTATCGGATCAGCCCCAGCATTTT. This translates into CASSERQVSDQPQHF.

The gene calls are TRBV7-9 and TRBJ2-2; 10 bases match TRBD1. CDR3 size: 19 residues. Per germline, CDR1 SEHNR and CDR2 FQNEAQ (reference sequence). Trimming cost V 6 bases and J 7 bases; bases outside gene matches: 20. The CDR3 spells CASSSGTGEEREIGGELFF. As DNA, the CDR3 is TGTGCCAGCAGTTCCGGGACAGGGGAGGAGCGGGAGATCGGCGGGGAGCTGTTTTTT.

V usage is TRBV11-2 and J usage is TRBJ2-5; no definite D call. The germline V gene has CDR1 SGHAT and CDR2 FQNNGV. Trimming took off 5 bases at V and 3 bases at J, with 4 bases between the two ends. This CDR3 spans 11 amino acids. For the CDR3, the DNA is TGTGCCAGCAGCCCGAAAGAGACCCAGTACTTC. Translating gives CASSPKETQYF.

Only a few counts were recorded for this clone. J is TRBJ2-1 and V is TRBV5-1, with a tentative D call TRBD2 (6 bases). Germline assignment: CDR1 SGHRS and CDR2 YFSETQ. Trimming pared 2 bases from V and 6 bases from J, leaving 18 bases between. CDR3 length equals 16 residues. The CDR3 region has the DNA TGCGCCAGCAGCTTTGGGCCCACCGGGACTCCCAATGAGCAGTTCTTC. It is translated as CASSFGPTGTPNEQFF.

The chain carries TRBV28 and TRBJ1-6; D is undetermined. This CDR3 contains 14 residues. The germline gives CDR1 MDHEN, CDR2 SYDVKM. V was clipped by 2 bases and J by 5 bases, with 7 bases between them. CDR3 nucleotides: TGTGCCAGCAGTTTAGGGCAGCATAATTCACCCCTCCACTTT. Translating gives CASSLGQHNSPLHF.

This chain joins TRBV5-4 and TRBJ2-5; 10 positions match TRBD2. This CDR3 is built from 15 residues. Germline loops: CDR1 SGHNT, CDR2 YYREEE (reference sequence). The V and J ends lost 3 bases and 2 bases, in that order; junction bases with no gene match: 4. CDR3 loop: CASSSRTSGQETQYF. The CDR3 DNA is TGTGCCAGCAGCTCTCGGACTAGCGGACAAGAGACCCAGTACTTC.

This chain uses TRBV27 with TRBJ1-1; a weak D match, TRBD1 (6 bases). CDR3 length: 15 residues. In germline, CDR1 is MNHEY, CDR2 SMNVEV (reference sequence). V gave up 9 bases and J gave up 0 bases, with 17 bases separating them. The CDR3 DNA reads TGTGCCAGGAGACAGGTAAGAATGGTGAACACTGAAGCTTTCTTT. It translates to CARRQVRMVNTEAFF.

V and J are TRBV28 and TRBJ2-7; 9 bases are shared with TRBD2. The germline gives CDR1 MDHEN, CDR2 SYDVKM. J was trimmed by 5 bases and V by 2 bases; bases with no gene match: 7. This CDR3 has 15 residues. CDR3 sequence: CASSLAGLAPDEQYF. Written as DNA, the CDR3 is TGTGCCAGCAGTTTAGCGGGACTAGCTCCTGACGAGCAGTACTTC.

This chain connects TRBV28 to TRBJ2-1; D might be TRBD2 (5 bases). Per germline, CDR1 MDHEN and CDR2 SYDVKM. Trimming removed 4 bases from V and 1 base from J, with 8 bases in between. This CDR3 is built from 14 residues. The CDR3 region is CASSYQRSYNEQFF. DNA for the CDR3: TGTGCCAGCAGTTACCAGCGGTCCTACAATGAGCAGTTCTTC.

CDR3 sequence: CASSAFSGSGSSSYNEQFF. The DNA for the CDR3 is TGTGCCAGCAGCGCTTTTAGCGGGAGCGGTTCTAGCTCCTACAATGAGCAGTTCTTC. This chain uses TRBV28 with TRBJ2-1, with 9 positions matching TRBD2. With V trimmed by 6 bases and J by 0 bases, 15 bases remained unmatched. The CDR3 spans 19 residues. Germline CDR1 MDHEN, CDR2 SYDVKM.